Sequencing of this T cell receptor (beta chain) was carried out in a study of patients and donors after allogeneic stem cell transplantation. TCRdb used MiXCR to reprocess the RT-PCR reads, holding one entry per CDR3 protein. The profile shows about 160,000 distinct CDR3 sequences, about 24% of them singletons. This CDR3 is built from 14 residues. The V and J ends lost 8 bases and 6 bases, in that order; junction bases with no gene match: 10. V gene TRBV12-3 or TRBV12-4 combines with J gene TRBJ2-7; the match to TRBD1 covers 10 bases. The sequenced sample was blood, either unsorted or a sorted T cell fraction (not recorded which). The origin of this receptor is a human donor who was either an allogeneic HSCT recipient or a stem cell or donor lymphocyte infusion donor (not recorded which). It is not recorded whose cells these are; they may come from a transplant donor. The CDR3 region is CASAFGTGDREQYF. The CDR3 nucleotides read TGTGCCAGCGCCTTTGGGACAGGGGATCGCGAGCAGTACTTC.